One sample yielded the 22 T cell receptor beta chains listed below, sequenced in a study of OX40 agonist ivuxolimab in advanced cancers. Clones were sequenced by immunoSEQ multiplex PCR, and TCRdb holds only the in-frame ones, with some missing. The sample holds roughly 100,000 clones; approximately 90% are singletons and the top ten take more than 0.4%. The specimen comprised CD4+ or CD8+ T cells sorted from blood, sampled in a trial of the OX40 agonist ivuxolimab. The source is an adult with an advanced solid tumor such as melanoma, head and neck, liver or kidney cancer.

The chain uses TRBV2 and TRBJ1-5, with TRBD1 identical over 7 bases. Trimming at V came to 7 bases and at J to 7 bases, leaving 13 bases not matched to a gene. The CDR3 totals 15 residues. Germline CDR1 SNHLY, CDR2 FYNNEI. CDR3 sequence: CASTRTGQTNQPQHF. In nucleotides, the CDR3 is TGTGCCAGCACCCGAACGGGACAGACTAACCAGCCCCAGCATTTT.

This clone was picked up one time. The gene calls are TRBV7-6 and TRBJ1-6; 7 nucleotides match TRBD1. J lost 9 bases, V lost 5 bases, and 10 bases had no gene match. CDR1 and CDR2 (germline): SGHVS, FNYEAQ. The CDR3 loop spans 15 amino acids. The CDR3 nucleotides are TGTGCCAGCAGCCGAACGACAGGGACATCTTCACCCCTCCACTTT. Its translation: CASSRTTGTSSPLHF. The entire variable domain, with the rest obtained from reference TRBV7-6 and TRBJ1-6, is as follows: GAGVSQSPRYKVTKRGQDVALRCDPISGHVSLYWYRQALGQGPEFLTYFNYEAQQDKSGLPNDRFSAERPEGSISTLTIQRTEQRDSAMYRCASSRTTGTSSPLHFGNGTRLTVT.

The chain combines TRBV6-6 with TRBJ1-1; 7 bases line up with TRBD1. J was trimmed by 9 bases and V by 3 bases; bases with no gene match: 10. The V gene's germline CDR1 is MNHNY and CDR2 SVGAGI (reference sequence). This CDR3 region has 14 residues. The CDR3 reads CASSYGRGSIKAFF. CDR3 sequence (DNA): TGTGCCAGCAGTTATGGCAGGGGGTCGATTAAAGCTTTCTTT.

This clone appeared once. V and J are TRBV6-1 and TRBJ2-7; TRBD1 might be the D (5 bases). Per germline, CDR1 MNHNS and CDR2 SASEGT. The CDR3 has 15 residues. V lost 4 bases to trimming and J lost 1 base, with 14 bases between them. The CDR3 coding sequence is TGTGCCAGCAGTGGACAGTTCGTAGTATCCTACGAGCAGTACTTC. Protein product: CASSGQFVVSYEQYF.

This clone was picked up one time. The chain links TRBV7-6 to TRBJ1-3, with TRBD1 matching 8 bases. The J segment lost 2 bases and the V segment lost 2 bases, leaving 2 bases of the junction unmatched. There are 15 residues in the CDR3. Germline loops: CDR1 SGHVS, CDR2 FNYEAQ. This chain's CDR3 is CASSLLQGAGNTIYF. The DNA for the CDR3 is TGTGCCAGCAGCTTATTACAGGGGGCTGGAAACACCATATATTTT.

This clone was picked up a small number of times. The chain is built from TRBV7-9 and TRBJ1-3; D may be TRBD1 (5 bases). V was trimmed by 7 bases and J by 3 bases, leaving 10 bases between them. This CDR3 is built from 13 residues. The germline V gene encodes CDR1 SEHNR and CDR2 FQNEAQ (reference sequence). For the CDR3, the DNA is TGTGCCAGCATCGCAGGGATTGGAAACACCATATATTTT. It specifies CASIAGIGNTIYF.

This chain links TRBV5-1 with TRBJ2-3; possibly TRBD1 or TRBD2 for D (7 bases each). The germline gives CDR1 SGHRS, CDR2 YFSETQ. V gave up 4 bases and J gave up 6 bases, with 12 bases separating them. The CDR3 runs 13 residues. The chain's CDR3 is CASSQGGSDTQYF. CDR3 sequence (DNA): TGCGCCAGCAGCCAGGGGGGGTCGGATACGCAGTATTTT.

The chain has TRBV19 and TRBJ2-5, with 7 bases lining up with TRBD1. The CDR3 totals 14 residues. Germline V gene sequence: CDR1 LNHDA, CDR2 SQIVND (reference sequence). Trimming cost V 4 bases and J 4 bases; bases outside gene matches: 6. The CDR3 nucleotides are TGTGCCAGTAGTACCCGGGCAGGGGGAGAGACCCAGTACTTC. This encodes CASSTRAGGETQYF. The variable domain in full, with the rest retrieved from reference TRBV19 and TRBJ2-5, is DGGITQSPKYLFRKEGQNVTLSCEQNLNHDAMYWYRQDPGQGLRLIYYSQIVNDFQKGDIAEGYSVSREKKESFPLTVTSAQKNPTAFYLCASSTRAGGETQYFGPGTRLLVL.

CDR3: CASSNPRDVNYGYTF. The CDR3 nucleotides read TGTGCCAGCAGCAACCCCAGGGACGTAAACTATGGCTACACCTTC. The chain links TRBV7-2 to TRBJ1-2, with D perhaps TRBD1 (5 bases). The CDR3 loop spans 15 amino acids. Trimming removed 5 bases from V and 2 bases from J, with 15 bases in between. The germline V gene encodes CDR1 SGHTA and CDR2 FQGNSA.

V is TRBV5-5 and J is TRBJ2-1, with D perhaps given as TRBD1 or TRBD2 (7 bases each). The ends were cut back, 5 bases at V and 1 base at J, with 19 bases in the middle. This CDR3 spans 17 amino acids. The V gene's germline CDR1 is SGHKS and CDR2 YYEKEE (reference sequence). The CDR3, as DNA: TGTGCCAGCAGGCTCGGGGAGGGGGCGGGTTCCTACAATGAGCAGTTCTTC. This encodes CASRLGEGAGSYNEQFF.

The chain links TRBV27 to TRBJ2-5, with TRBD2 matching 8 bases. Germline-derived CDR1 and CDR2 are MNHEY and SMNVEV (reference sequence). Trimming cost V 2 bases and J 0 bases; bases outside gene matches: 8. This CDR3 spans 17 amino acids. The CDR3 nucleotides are TGTGCCAGCAGTTTAGCCGGGCGGGGGGCCCACCAAGAGACCCAGTACTTC. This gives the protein CASSLAGRGAHQETQYF.

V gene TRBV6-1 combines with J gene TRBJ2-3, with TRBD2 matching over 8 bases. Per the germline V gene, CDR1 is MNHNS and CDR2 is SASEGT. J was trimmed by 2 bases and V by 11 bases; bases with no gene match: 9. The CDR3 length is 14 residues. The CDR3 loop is CAGKRGGSTDTQYF. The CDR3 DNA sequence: TGTGCCGGCAAACGGGGGGGCTCCACAGATACGCAGTATTTT.

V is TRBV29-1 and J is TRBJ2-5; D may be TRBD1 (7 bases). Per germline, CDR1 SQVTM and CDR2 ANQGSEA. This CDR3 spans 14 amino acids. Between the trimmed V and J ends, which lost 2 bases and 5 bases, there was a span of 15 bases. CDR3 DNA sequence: TGCAGCGTTGAAATAAGCAGGGGGGCTGAGACCCAGTACTTC. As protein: CSVEISRGAETQYF.

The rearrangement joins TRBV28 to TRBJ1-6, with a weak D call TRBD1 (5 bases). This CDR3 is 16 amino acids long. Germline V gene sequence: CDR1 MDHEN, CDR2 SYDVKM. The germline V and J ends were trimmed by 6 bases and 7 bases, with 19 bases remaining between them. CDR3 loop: CASRYPRGITNSPLHF. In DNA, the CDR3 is TGTGCCAGCAGATACCCTCGGGGGATAACGAATTCACCCCTCCACTTT.

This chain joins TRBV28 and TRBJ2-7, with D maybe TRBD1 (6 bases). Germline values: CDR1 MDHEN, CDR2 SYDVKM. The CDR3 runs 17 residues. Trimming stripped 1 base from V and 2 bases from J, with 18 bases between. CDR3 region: CASSLSLTGNGAYEQYF. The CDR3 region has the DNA TGTGCCAGCAGTTTATCCCTCACAGGGAATGGAGCCTACGAGCAGTACTTC.

The DNA for the CDR3 is TGTGCCAGCAGCTTGGTGGTGAACACTGAAGCTTTCTTT. The encoded protein is CASSLVVNTEAFF. V and J are TRBV5-4 and TRBJ1-1; D is unresolved. V was shortened by 0 bases and J by 0 bases, with 3 bases between the two germline ends. The germline V gene has CDR1 SGHNT and CDR2 YYREEE (reference sequence). This CDR3 has 13 amino acids. The entire variable domain, with the rest obtained from reference TRBV5-4 and TRBJ1-1, is as follows: ETGVTQSPTHLIKTRGQQVTLRCSSQSGHNTVSWYQQALGQGPQFIFQYYREEENGRGNFPPRFSGLQFPNYSSELNVNALELDDSALYLCASSLVVNTEAFFGQGTRLTVV.

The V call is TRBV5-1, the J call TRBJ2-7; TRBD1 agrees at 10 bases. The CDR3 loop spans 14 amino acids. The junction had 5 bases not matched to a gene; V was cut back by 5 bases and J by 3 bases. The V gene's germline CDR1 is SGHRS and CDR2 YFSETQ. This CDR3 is CASRGTGVIYEQYF. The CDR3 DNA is TGCGCCAGCAGGGGGACAGGGGTTATCTACGAGCAGTACTTC.

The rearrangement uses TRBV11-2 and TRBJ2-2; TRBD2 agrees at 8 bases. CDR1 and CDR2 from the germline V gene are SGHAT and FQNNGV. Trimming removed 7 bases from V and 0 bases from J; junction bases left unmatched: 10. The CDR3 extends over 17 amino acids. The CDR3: CASTKRSGGANTGELFF. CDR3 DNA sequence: TGTGCCAGCACCAAACGGTCCGGGGGGGCGAACACCGGGGAGCTGTTTTTT.

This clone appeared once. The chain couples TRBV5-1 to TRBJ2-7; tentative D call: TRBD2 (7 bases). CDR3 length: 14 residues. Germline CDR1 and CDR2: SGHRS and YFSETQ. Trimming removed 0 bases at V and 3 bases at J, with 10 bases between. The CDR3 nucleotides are TGCGCCAGCAGCTTGGCGGGGGGCTTCTACGAGCAGTACTTC. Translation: CASSLAGGFYEQYF.

Written as DNA, the CDR3 is TGTGCCAGCATTTTACTACCAAACAGTGAGCAGTTCTTC. Translation: CASILLPNSEQFF. The rearrangement uses TRBV2 and TRBJ2-1; D is undetermined. The CDR3 contains 13 residues. CDR1 and CDR2 (germline): SNHLY, FYNNEI. V was shortened by 7 bases and J by 9 bases, with 16 bases between the two germline ends. The variable domain in full, with the rest retrieved from reference TRBV2 and TRBJ2-1, is EPEVTQTPSHQVTQMGQEVILRCVPISNHLYFYWYRQILGQKVEFLVSFYNNEISEKSEIFDDQFSVERPDGSNFTLKIRSTKLEDSAMYFCASILLPNSEQFFGPGTRLTVL.

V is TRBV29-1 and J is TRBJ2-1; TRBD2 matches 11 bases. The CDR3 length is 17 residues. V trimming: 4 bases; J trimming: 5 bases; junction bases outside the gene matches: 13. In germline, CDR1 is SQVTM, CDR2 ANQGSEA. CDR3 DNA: TGCAGCGTTGCGCCCCCTAGCGGGGGGCCAAAAAACAATGAGCAGTTCTTC. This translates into CSVAPPSGGPKNNEQFF.

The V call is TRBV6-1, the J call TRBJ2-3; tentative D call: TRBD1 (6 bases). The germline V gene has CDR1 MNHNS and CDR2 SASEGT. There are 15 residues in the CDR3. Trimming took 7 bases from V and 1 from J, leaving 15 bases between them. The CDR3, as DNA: TGTGCCAGCAACCCGGGACATAGCGGCACAGATACGCAGTATTTT. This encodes CASNPGHSGTDTQYF.